This T cell receptor beta chain stems from a study of T cells in Graves' hyperthyroidism and ophthalmopathy. A word on this clonotype: Its matching antigen is unknown.

The CDR3 length is 15 residues. Germline V gene data show CDR1 as SGHVT and CDR2 as SQSDAQ. With 5 bases clipped from V and 11 bases from J, the junction kept 16 bases outside the gene matches. RNA transcripts provided the source from which TCR beta CDR3 regions were amplified. The HTBI primer set was used in a first-round RT-PCR of the TCR CDR3. Each CDR3 protein gets one entry after TCRdb re-called the multiplex PCR reads with MiXCR. The sample yields 450,000 to 700,000 distinct CDR3 sequences, roughly 50% seen once. In patients aged 18 to 65, hyperthyroidism was newly diagnosed, with duration under 2 months. Orbital computed tomography, thyroid ultrasound, serum thyroxine and TRAb, and clinical symptoms together informed the diagnoses. Notes on the study in general: Ophthalmopathy, as predicted by the model, came a median approximately 5.9 months after the prediction.

The rearrangement links TRBV7-4 to TRBJ2-5, with TRBD2 matching 8 bases. The source material was peripheral blood or thyroid tissue (not recorded which). This receptor was taken from a woman under 30 with Graves' hyperthyroidism. CDR3 sequence: CASSQTSGGADTQYF. The CDR3 region has the DNA TGTGCCAGCAGCCAAACTAGCGGTGGGGCAGATACGCAGTACTTC.